This T cell receptor beta chain appears in the sequencing data of a study of post-analysis software for immune sequencing data. Study overall: The courses of disease that were included comprised relapsing-remitting, secondary progressive and progressive-relapsing multiple sclerosis. Study findings and constraints: Analysis by F measure revealed that same-batch samples clustered strongly together. Multiple sclerosis was associated with a significant reduction in normalized Chao1 diversity relative to controls.

Unique molecular identifiers tagged the TCR beta cDNA libraries. TCRdb re-called the PCR reads through MiXCR, storing one row per CDR3 protein. The repertoire holds roughly 800,000 distinct CDR3 sequences, with roughly 29% as singletons. This clonotype occurred once. What it recognizes is unknown. This TCR came from a girl aged 10-17 years with multiple sclerosis. The sequencing input was blood.

CDR3 amino acids: CASLRGGQETQYF. In DNA, the CDR3 is TGTGCCAGCTTGCGGGGGGGCCAGGAGACCCAGTACTTC. The rearrangement uses TRBV28 and TRBJ2-5; 9 bases are shared with TRBD2. The CDR3 is 13 amino acids. With 8 bases clipped from V and 5 bases from J, the junction kept 6 bases outside the gene matches. CDR1 MDHEN and CDR2 SYDVKM come from the germline V gene.